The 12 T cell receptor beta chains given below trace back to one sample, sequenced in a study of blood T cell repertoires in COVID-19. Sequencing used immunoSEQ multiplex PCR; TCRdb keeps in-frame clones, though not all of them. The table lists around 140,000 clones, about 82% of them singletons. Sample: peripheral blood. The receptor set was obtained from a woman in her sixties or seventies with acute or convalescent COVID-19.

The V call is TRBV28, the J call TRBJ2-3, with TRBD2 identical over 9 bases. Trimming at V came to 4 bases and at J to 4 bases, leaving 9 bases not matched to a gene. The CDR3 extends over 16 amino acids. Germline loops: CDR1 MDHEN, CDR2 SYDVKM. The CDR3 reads CASSSYRGGAADTQYF. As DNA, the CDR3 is TGTGCCAGCAGTTCCTACCGCGGGGGGGCCGCAGATACGCAGTATTTT.

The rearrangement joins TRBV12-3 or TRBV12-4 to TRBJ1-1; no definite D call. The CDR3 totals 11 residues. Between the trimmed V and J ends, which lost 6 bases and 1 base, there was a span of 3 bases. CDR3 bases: TGTGCCAGCAGCTCGAACACTGAAGCTTTCTTT. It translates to CASSSNTEAFF.

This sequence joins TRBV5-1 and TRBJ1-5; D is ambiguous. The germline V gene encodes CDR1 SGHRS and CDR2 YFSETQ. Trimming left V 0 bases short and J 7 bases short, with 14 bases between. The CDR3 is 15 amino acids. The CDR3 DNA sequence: TGCGCCAGCAGCTTGGGGGGAGTATCAGGACAGCCCCAGCATTTT. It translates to CASSLGGVSGQPQHF.

In DNA form, the CDR3 reads TGTGCCAGCAGGACCGATTGGAGGTCTGAAGCTTTCTTT. As protein: CASRTDWRSEAFF. The genes are TRBV6-5 and TRBJ1-1; D call uncertain. Trimming removed 6 bases from V and 6 bases from J, with 14 bases in between. The CDR3 covers 13 residues. The germline V gene has CDR1 MNHEY and CDR2 SVGAGI.

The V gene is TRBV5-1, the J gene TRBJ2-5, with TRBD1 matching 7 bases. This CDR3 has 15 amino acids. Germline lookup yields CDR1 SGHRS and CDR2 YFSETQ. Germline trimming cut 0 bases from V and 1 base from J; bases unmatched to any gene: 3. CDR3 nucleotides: TGCGCCAGCAGCTTGGCGACAGGGCGCCAAGAGACCCAGTACTTC. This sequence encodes CASSLATGRQETQYF.

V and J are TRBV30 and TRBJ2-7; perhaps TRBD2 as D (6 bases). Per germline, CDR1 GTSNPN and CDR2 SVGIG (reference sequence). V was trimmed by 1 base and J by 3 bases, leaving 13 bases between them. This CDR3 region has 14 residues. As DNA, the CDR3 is TGTGCCTGGAGTGGACGGGGGAGCCACTACGAGCAGTACTTC. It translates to CAWSGRGSHYEQYF.

The CDR3 sequence: CASSFAGGKETQYF. The CDR3 DNA is TGTGCCAGCAGCTTCGCGGGGGGGAAAGAGACCCAGTACTTC. V and J are TRBV11-3 and TRBJ2-5; TRBD2 agrees at 9 bases. CDR3 length: 14 amino acids. V lost 3 bases to trimming and J lost 3 bases; unmatched junction nucleotides: 2. Germline V lookup: CDR1 SGHNT, CDR2 YENEEA.

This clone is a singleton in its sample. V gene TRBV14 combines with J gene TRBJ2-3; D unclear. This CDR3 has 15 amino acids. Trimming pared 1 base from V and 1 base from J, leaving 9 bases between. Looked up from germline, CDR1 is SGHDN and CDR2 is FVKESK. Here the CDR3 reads CASSQASTGTDTQYF. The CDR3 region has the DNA TGTGCCAGCAGCCAAGCGTCAACGGGCACAGATACGCAGTATTTT.

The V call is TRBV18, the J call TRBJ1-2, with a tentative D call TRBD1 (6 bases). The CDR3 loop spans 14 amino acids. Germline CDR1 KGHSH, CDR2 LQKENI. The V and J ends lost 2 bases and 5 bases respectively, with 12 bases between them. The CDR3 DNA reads TGTGCCAGCTCACCATCCAGGGGCCATTATGGCTACACCTTC. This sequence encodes CASSPSRGHYGYTF.

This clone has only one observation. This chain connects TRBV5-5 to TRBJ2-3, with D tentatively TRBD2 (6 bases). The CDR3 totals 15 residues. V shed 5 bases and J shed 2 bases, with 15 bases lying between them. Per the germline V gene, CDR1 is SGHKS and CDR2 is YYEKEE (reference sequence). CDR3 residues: CASRGLDYHTDTQYF. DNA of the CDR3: TGTGCCAGCAGAGGGCTGGACTACCACACAGATACGCAGTATTTT.

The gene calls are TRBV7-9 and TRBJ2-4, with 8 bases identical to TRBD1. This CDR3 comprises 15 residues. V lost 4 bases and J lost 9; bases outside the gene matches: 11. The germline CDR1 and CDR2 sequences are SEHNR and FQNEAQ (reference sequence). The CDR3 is CASSSSGGPGSIQYF. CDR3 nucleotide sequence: TGTGCCAGCAGCTCGTCAGGGGGCCCAGGAAGCATTCAGTACTTC.

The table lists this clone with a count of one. The CDR3 coding sequence is TGTGCCAGTCTATCCCACGGGGAGCTGTTTTTT. It codes for CASLSHGELFF. This sequence joins TRBV28 and TRBJ2-2; no clear D. This CDR3 is 11 amino acids long. CDR1 and CDR2 (germline): MDHEN, SYDVKM. V was trimmed by 9 bases and J by 7 bases, leaving 9 bases between them.